This TCR beta chain was identified in a study of blood T cells in healthy people across ages. Next came a second PCR, run for about 6 to 11 cycles, which used a sample-barcoded 5' primer along with a J-beta primer mix. Via MiXCR, TCRdb re-called the 5' RACE reads, giving one row per CDR3 protein. In the table there are some 1,500,000 distinct CDR3 sequences, approximately 43% of which are singletons. The V gene's germline CDR1 is SEHNR and CDR2 FQNEAQ (reference sequence). V lost 2 bases and J lost 2, with 10 bases in between. This CDR3 is built from 14 residues. The chain uses TRBV7-9 and TRBJ2-7; D ambiguous. The sample comprised blood. The clonotype was recovered from a young woman in good health. CDR3 bases: TGTGCCAGCAGCTTAAAGAGAGAGCCCTACGAGCAGTACTTC. This translates into CASSLKREPYEQYF. Combining the CDR3 with reference TRBV7-9 and TRBJ2-7 gives the whole variable domain DTGVSQNPRHKITKRGQNVTFRCDPISEHNRLYWYRQTLGQGPEFLTYFQNEAQLEKSRLLSDRFSAERPKGSFSTLEIQRTEQGDSAMYLCASSLKREPYEQYFGPGTRLTVT.